What follows are 17 T cell receptor beta chains derived from one specimen sequenced in a study of blood T cell repertoires in COVID-19. Some clones are missing from TCRdb's copy, which holds only in-frame ones; the method was immunoSEQ multiplex PCR. The table has approximately 190,000 clones, about 80% seen once. Sequencing was carried out using peripheral blood. All receptors derive from a man younger than 45 with active or convalescent COVID-19.

This clone was counted only a few times. The chain has TRBV9 and TRBJ2-3; TRBD2 matches at 10 bases. Trimming at V came to 4 bases and at J to 4 bases, leaving 6 bases not matched to a gene. Germline CDR1 is SGDLS and CDR2 is YYNGEE. CDR3 length: 15 amino acids. CDR3: CASSTGTSEPDTQYF. The CDR3 nucleotides read TGTGCCAGCAGCACTGGGACTAGCGAGCCAGATACGCAGTATTTT.

The gene calls are TRBV27 and TRBJ2-3; D ambiguous. The CDR3 is 12 amino acids. V was pared by 5 bases and J by 0 bases, with 3 bases between. Germline assignment: CDR1 MNHEY and CDR2 SMNVEV (reference sequence). The CDR3 is CASSPSTDTQYF. CDR3 sequence (DNA): TGTGCCAGCAGTCCAAGCACAGATACGCAGTATTTT.

The chain couples TRBV29-1 to TRBJ2-7; D may be TRBD1 (6 bases). This CDR3 spans 13 amino acids. Deletions cut 1 base from V and 4 bases from J, with 11 bases between. Germline CDR1 and CDR2: SQVTM and ANQGSEA. CDR3 protein: CSVEGRGLYEQYF. The CDR3 nucleotides read TGCAGCGTTGAAGGCAGGGGCCTGTACGAGCAGTACTTC.

The gene calls are TRBV7-2 and TRBJ2-3; 14 bases map to TRBD2. The J segment lost 8 bases and the V segment lost 4 bases, leaving 8 bases of the junction unmatched. The CDR3 extends over 16 amino acids. Germline V gene data show CDR1 as SGHTA and CDR2 as FQGNSA. The DNA of the CDR3 is TGTGCCAGCAGCTCCGGGACTAGCGGGAGATTGGGTACGCAGTATTTT. Translating it yields CASSSGTSGRLGTQYF.

The chain links TRBV9 to TRBJ2-5, with 7 bases aligning to TRBD1. The length of the CDR3 is 15 residues. V shed 3 bases and J 4 bases; nucleotides not matched to a gene: 9. The germline V gene encodes CDR1 SGDLS and CDR2 YYNGEE. CDR3 region: CASSGRFDRVETQYF. The CDR3 DNA is TGTGCCAGCAGCGGACGATTCGACAGGGTAGAGACCCAGTACTTC.

V usage is TRBV10-3 and J usage is TRBJ2-7; D gene ambiguous. CDR1 and CDR2 (germline): ENHRY, SYGVKD. V lost 10 bases, J lost 3 bases, and 10 bases lay in between. There are 11 residues in the CDR3. CDR3 in DNA: TGTGCCACGTCTCAGGTCTACGAGCAGTACTTC. Translating gives CATSQVYEQYF.

The chain carries TRBV27 and TRBJ2-2; 7 bases fit TRBD2. V trimming: 4 bases; J trimming: 0 bases; junction bases outside the gene matches: 2. Germline V gene sequence: CDR1 MNHEY, CDR2 SMNVEV (reference sequence). This CDR3 region has 15 residues. The CDR3 sequence: CASSWAGANTGELFF. The CDR3 region has the DNA TGTGCCAGCAGTTGGGCGGGAGCGAACACCGGGGAGCTGTTTTTT.

This chain links TRBV4-3 with TRBJ2-7; tentatively, D is TRBD2 (6 bases). Trimming removed 1 base from V and 1 base from J, with 14 bases in between. CDR1 LGHNA and CDR2 YSLEER come from the germline V gene. The CDR3 covers 16 residues. CDR3 sequence: CASSQVASGYSYEQYF. For the CDR3, the DNA is TGCGCCAGCAGCCAAGTCGCGAGCGGGTATTCCTACGAGCAGTACTTC.

Written as DNA, the CDR3 is TGTGCCAGCAGTTACTCCATGGACAGGGAAGCTTTCTTT. It encodes CASSYSMDREAFF. The chain links TRBV6-2 or TRBV6-3 to TRBJ1-1; 7 bases are shared with TRBD1. Losses at the gene ends were 0 bases for V and 8 bases for J; bases not matched to a gene: 3. This CDR3 region has 13 residues. Germline V gene data show CDR1 as MNHEY and CDR2 as SVGEGT.

The chain links TRBV5-5 to TRBJ1-6; possible D gene TRBD1, 6 bases. Germline V gene lookup returns CDR1 SGHKS and CDR2 YYEKEE (reference sequence). Trimming took off 4 bases at V and 10 bases at J, with 21 bases between the two ends. This CDR3 is 16 amino acids long. The CDR3 DNA sequence: TGTGCCAGCAGCCCATTATCCAGGGGAATTGTCTCACCCCTCCACTTT. As protein: CASSPLSRGIVSPLHF.

The chain uses TRBV7-6 and TRBJ2-3; the match to TRBD2 covers 7 bases. CDR3 length equals 18 residues. CDR1 is SGHVS, CDR2 FNYEAQ, per germline. V lost 5 bases and J lost 2; bases outside the gene matches: 16. DNA of the CDR3: TGTGCCAGCAGCCAACGGGGAGGACTAGTGGGCTCCACAGATACGCAGTATTTT. Protein product: CASSQRGGLVGSTDTQYF.

V gene TRBV7-8 combines with J gene TRBJ2-1; TRBD1 agrees at 8 bases. The V gene's germline CDR1 is SGHVS and CDR2 FQNEAQ. CDR3 length equals 16 residues. The ends lost 8 bases at V and 4 bases at J; junction bases unmatched: 13. The CDR3 loop is CASVKGTGDIYNEQFF. CDR3 nucleotides: TGTGCCAGCGTCAAGGGGACAGGCGATATTTACAATGAGCAGTTCTTC. Variable domain in full (rest from reference TRBV7-8 and TRBJ2-1): GAGVSQSPRYKVAKRGQDVALRCDPISGHVSLFWYQQALGQGPEFLTYFQNEAQLDKSGLPSDRFFAERPEGSVSTLKIQRTQQEDSAVYLCASVKGTGDIYNEQFFGPGTRLTVL.

The table lists this clone with a few counts. This rearrangement joins TRBV10-2 to TRBJ1-5; perhaps TRBD1 as D (5 bases). Germline V gene data show CDR1 as WSHSY and CDR2 as SAAADI. This CDR3 is 14 amino acids long. Trimming removed 3 bases at V and 3 bases at J, with 9 bases between. CDR3 sequence reads: CASSDDSSNQPQHF. In DNA, the CDR3 is TGCGCCAGCAGTGACGACAGCTCCAATCAGCCCCAGCATTTT.

The rearrangement joins TRBV5-1 to TRBJ1-1, with 10 bases identical to TRBD1. Trimming removed 2 bases from V and 5 bases from J; junction bases left unmatched: 6. The CDR3 is made up of 15 amino acids. Germline V gene lookup returns CDR1 SGHRS and CDR2 YFSETQ. CDR3 region: CASSFSGTGATEAFF. In DNA form, the CDR3 reads TGCGCCAGCAGCTTTTCCGGGACAGGGGCGACTGAAGCTTTCTTT.

The V gene is TRBV5-1, the J gene TRBJ2-7, with a tentative D call TRBD2 (5 bases). Looked up from germline, CDR1 is SGHRS and CDR2 is YFSETQ. This CDR3 contains 14 residues. V gave up 0 bases and J gave up 5 bases, with 12 bases separating them. The CDR3 loop reads CASSLAVLRDEQYF. CDR3 bases: TGCGCCAGCAGCTTGGCAGTATTGCGGGACGAGCAGTACTTC.

The chain carries TRBV5-4 and TRBJ2-1, with TRBD2 identical over 12 bases. There are 15 residues in the CDR3. V lost 3 bases and J lost 10; bases outside the gene matches: 8. Germline V CDR1 and CDR2: SGHNT, YYREEE (reference sequence). The CDR3 nucleotides are TGTGCCAGCAGCTGGGCTAGCGGGGGGGCCGAGGAGCAGTTCTTC. Translation: CASSWASGGAEEQFF.

This clone has more than one count but fewer than ten. The chain couples TRBV3-1 (or the pseudogene TRBV3-2) to TRBJ2-1; TRBD2 aligns across 8 bases. The germline CDR1 and CDR2 sequences are LGHDT and YNNKEL (reference sequence). The CDR3 consists of 14 residues. Unmatched junction bases numbered 5, after V lost 3 bases and J lost 7 bases. In nucleotides, the CDR3 is TGTGCCAGCAGCCATCCCTCGGGGGGGAATGAGCAGTTCTTC. Amino acid sequence: CASSHPSGGNEQFF.